The present TCR beta chain was sequenced within a study of control samples from healthy donors and cancer patients. A single count supports this clone. The method was immunoSEQ multiplex PCR; TCRdb's version includes in-frame clones alone and lacks a portion of them. Among around 19,000 clones, under 90% were seen once, and the ten largest hold approximately 30%. The sequenced sample was PBMCs. The TCR originated in a woman in her 70s with lung cancer.

This CDR3 reads CASSPRAISYEQYF. The DNA of the CDR3 is TGTGCCAGCAGCCCCCGGGCCATAAGCTACGAGCAGTACTTC. The chain carries TRBV3-1 (or the pseudogene TRBV3-2) and TRBJ2-7; no clear D. V was pared by 4 bases and J by 3 bases, with 13 bases between. Germline V lookup: CDR1 LGHDT, CDR2 YNNKEL (reference sequence). There are 14 residues in the CDR3.